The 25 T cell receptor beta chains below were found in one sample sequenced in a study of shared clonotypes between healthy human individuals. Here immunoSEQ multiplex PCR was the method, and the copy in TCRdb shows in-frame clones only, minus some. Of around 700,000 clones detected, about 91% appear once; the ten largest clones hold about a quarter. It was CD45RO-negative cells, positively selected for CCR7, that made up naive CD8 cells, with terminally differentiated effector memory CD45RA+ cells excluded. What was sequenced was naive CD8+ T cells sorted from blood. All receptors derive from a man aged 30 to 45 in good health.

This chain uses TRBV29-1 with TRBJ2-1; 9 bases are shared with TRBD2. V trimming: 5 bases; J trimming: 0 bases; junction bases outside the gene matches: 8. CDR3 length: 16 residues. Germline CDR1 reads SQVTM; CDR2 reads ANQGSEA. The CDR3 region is CSVKGLAGPSYNEQFF. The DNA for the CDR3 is TGCAGCGTTAAAGGGCTAGCGGGACCCTCCTACAATGAGCAGTTCTTC.

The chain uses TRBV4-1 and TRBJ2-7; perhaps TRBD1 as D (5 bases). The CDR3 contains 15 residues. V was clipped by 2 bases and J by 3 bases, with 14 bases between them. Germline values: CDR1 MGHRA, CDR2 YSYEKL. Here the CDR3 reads CASSQISDSFYEQYF. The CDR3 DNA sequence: TGCGCCAGCAGCCAAATATCCGACAGCTTCTACGAGCAGTACTTC.

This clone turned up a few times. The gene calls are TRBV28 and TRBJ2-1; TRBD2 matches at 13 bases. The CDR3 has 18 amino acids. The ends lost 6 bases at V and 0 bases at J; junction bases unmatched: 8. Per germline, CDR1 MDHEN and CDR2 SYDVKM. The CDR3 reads CASSLGLAGAGSYNEQFF. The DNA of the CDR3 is TGTGCCAGCAGCCTCGGACTAGCGGGAGCGGGCTCCTACAATGAGCAGTTCTTC.

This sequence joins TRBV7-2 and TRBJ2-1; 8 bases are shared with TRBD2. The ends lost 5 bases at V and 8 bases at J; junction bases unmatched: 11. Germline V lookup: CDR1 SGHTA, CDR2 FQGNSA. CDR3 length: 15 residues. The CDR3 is CASSPFSGGRYEQFF. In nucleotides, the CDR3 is TGTGCCAGCAGCCCATTCTCGGGGGGGCGGTATGAGCAGTTCTTC.

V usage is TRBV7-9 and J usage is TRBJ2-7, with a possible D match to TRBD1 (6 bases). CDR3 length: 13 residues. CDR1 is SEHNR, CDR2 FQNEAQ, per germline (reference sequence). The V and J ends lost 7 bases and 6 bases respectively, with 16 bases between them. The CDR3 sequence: CASTLTGSTEQYF. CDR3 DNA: TGTGCCAGCACCTTGACAGGTTCTACCGAGCAGTACTTC.

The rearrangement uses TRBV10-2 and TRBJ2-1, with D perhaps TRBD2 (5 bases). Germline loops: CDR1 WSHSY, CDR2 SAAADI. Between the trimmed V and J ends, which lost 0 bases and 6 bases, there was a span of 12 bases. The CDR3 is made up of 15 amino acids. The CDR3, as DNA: TGCGCCAGCAGTGAGTCAGGGAGTCGGCGCAATGAGCAGTTCTTC. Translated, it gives CASSESGSRRNEQFF.

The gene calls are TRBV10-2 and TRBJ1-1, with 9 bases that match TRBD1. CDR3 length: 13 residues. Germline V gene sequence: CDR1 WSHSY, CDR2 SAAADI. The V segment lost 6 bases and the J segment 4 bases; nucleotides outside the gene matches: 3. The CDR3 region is CASRTGGGTEAFF. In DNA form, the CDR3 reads TGCGCCAGCAGAACAGGGGGCGGCACTGAAGCTTTCTTT.

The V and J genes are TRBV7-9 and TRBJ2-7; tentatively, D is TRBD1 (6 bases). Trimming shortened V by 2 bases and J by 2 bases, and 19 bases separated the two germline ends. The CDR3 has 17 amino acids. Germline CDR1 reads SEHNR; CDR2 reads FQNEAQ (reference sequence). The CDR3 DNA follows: TGTGCCAGCAGCTTAAATTCCGGACAGTACCAACCCTACGAGCAGTACTTC. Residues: CASSLNSGQYQPYEQYF. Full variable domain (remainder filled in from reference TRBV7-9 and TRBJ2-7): DTGVSQNPRHKITKRGQNVTFRCDPISEHNRLYWYRQTLGQGPEFLTYFQNEAQLEKSRLLSDRFSAERPKGSFSTLEIQRTEQGDSAMYLCASSLNSGQYQPYEQYFGPGTRLTVT.

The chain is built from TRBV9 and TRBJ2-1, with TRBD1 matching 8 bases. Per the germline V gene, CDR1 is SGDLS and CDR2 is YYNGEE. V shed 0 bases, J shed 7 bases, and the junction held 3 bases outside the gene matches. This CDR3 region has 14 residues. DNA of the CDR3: TGTGCCAGCAGCGTAGAAGGACAGGGAAATGAGCAGTTCTTC. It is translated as CASSVEGQGNEQFF.

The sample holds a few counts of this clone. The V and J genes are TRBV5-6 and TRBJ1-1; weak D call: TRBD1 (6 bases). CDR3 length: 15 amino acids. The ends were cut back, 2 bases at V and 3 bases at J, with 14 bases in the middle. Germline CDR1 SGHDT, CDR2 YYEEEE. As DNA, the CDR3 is TGTGCCAGCAGCTTCCCGTCGGGGGCTGACACTGAAGCTTTCTTT. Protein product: CASSFPSGADTEAFF.

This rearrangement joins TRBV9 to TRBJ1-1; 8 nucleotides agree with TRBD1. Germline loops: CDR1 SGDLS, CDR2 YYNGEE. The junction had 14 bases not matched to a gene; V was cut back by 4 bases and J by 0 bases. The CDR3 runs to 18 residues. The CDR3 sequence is CASSSSMDRAELNTEAFF. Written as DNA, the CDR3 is TGTGCCAGCAGCTCCAGCATGGACAGGGCTGAATTGAACACTGAAGCTTTCTTT.

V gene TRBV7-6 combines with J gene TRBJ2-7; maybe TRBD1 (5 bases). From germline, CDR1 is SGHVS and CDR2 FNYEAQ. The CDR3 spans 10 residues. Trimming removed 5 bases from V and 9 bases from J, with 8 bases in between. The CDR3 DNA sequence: TGTGCCAGCAGCGGGGCATGGCAGTACTTC. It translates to CASSGAWQYF.

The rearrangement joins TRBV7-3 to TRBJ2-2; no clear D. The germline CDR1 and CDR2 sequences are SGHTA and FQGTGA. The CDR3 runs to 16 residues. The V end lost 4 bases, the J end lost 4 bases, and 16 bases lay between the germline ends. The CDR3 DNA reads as TGTGCCAGCAGCTCAAGTTCGAGCGATTTCACCGGGGAGCTGTTTTTT. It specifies CASSSSSSDFTGELFF.

In DNA form, the CDR3 reads TGTGCCAGCAGCTTAGCCCCAGGGTCTCAGCCCCAGCATTTT. Encoded protein: CASSLAPGSQPQHF. The chain joins TRBV7-8 to TRBJ1-5; D might be TRBD1 (5 bases). This CDR3 region has 14 residues. Looked up from germline, CDR1 is SGHVS and CDR2 is FQNEAQ. V gave up 0 bases and J gave up 6 bases, with 9 bases separating them.

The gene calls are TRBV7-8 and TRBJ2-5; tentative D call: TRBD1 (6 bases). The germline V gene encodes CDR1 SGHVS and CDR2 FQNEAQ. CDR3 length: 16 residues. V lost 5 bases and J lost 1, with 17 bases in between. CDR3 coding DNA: TGTGCCAGCAGCCACGGCTTGACAGGACTCCAAGAGACCCAGTACTTC. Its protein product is CASSHGLTGLQETQYF.

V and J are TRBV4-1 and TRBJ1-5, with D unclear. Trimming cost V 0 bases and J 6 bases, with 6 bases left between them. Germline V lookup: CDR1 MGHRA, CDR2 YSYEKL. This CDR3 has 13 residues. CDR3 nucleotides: TGCGCCAGCAGCCAAGAAGGTTTTCAGCCCCAGCATTTT. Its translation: CASSQEGFQPQHF.

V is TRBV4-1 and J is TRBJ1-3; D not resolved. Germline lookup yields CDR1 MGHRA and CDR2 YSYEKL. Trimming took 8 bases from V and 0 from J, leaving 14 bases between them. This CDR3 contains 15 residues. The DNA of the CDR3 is TGCGCCAGCTCAACAACCACCGCCTCTGGAAACACCATATATTTT. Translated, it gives CASSTTTASGNTIYF.

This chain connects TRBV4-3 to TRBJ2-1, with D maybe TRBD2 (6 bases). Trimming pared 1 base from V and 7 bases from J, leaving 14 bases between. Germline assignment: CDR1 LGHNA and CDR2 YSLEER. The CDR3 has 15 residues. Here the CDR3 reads CASSQADDSGNEQFF. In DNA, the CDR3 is TGCGCCAGCAGCCAAGCCGACGACAGCGGGAATGAGCAGTTCTTC.

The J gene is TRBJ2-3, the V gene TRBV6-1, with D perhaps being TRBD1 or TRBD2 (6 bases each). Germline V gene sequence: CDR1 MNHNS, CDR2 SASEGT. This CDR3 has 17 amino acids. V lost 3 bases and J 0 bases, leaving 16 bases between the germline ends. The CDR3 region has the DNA TGTGCCAGCAGTGATTTGGGGGGCCACACTAGCACAGATACGCAGTATTTT. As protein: CASSDLGGHTSTDTQYF.

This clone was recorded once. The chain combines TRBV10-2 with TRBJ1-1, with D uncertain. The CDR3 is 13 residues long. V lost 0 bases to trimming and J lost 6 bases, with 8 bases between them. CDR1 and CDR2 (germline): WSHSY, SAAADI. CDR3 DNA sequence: TGCGCCAGCAGTGAGTCATGGGCCGCTGAAGCTTTCTTT. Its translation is CASSESWAAEAFF.

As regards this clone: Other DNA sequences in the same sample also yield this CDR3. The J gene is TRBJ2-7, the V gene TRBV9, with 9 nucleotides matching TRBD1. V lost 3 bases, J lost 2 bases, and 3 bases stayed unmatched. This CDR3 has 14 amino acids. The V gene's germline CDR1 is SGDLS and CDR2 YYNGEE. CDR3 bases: TGTGCCAGCAGCGCGGGGACAGGGACCTACGAGCAGTACTTC. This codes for CASSAGTGTYEQYF.

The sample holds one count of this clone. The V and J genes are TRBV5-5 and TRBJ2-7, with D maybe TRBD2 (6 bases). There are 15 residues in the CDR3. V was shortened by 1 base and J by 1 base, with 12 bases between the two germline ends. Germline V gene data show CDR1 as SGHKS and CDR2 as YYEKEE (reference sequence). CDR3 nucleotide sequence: TGTGCCAGCAGCTTGTGGGCGGGGATATCCTACGAGCAGTACTTC. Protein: CASSLWAGISYEQYF.

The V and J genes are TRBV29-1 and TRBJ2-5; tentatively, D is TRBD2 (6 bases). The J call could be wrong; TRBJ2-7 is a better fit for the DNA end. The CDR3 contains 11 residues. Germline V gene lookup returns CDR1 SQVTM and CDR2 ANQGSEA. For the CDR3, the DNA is TGCAGCACCACCTGGGGGGACGAGCAGTACTTC. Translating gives CSTTWGDEQYF.

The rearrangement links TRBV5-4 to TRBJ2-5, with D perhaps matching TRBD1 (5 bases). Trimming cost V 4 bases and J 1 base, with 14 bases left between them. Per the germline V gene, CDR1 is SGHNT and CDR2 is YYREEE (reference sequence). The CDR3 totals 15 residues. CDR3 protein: CASSERQGFQETQYF. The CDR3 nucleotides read TGTGCCAGCAGCGAACGTCAGGGTTTCCAAGAGACCCAGTACTTC. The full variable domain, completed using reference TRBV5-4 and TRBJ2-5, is ETGVTQSPTHLIKTRGQQVTLRCSSQSGHNTVSWYQQALGQGPQFIFQYYREEENGRGNFPPRFSGLQFPNYSSELNVNALELDDSALYLCASSERQGFQETQYFGPGTRLLVL.

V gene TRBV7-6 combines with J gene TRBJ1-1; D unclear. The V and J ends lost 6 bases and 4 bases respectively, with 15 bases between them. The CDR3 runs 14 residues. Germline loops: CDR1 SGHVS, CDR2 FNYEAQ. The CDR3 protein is CASSPGVVGTEAFF. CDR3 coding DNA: TGTGCCAGCAGTCCAGGAGTGGTAGGCACTGAAGCTTTCTTT.